This T cell receptor (beta chain) was profiled in a study of graft-versus-host responses after intestinal transplantation. In the study overall: Every recipient had anti-thymocyte globulin induction and two to four years of tacrolimus plus steroids.

The protocol was immunoSEQ multiplex PCR, while the TCRdb copy is restricted to in-frame clones and leaves out a portion. The data contain about 120,000 clones, 85% to 95% of them singletons. The CDR3 runs to 15 residues. The ends were cut back, 5 bases at V and 9 bases at J, with 20 bases in the middle. Germline V CDR1 and CDR2: MDHEN, SYDVKM. About this clone: Its target is not known.

The rearrangement links TRBV28 to TRBJ1-3, with D perhaps TRBD1 (6 bases). Sequencing used unstimulated CD4+ T cells sorted from spleen or lymph node cells, obtained before intestinal transplant. The sequence was collected from a human donor who received an intestinal transplant. CDR3 nucleotides: TGTGCCAGCAGTCTTCCCCAGGGGAGTGTGGCCACCATATATTTT. Amino acid sequence: CASSLPQGSVATIYF.